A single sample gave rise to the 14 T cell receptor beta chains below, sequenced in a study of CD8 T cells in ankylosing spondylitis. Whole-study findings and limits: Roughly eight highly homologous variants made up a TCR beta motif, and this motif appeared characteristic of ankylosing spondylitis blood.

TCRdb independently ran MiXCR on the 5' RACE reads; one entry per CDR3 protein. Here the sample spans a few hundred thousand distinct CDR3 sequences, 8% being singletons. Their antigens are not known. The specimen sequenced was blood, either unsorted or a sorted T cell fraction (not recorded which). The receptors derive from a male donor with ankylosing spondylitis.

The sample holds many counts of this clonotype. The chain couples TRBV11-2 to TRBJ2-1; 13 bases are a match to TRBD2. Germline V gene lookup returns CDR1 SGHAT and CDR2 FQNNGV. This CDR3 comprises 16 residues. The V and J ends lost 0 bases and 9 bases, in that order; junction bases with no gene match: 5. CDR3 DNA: TGTGCCAGCAGCTTAGACTGGACTAGCGGGAGTATTGAGCAGTTCTTC. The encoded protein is CASSLDWTSGSIEQFF. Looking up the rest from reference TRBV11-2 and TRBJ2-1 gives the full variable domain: EAGVAQSPRYKIIEKRQSVAFWCNPISGHATLYWYQQILGQGPKLLIQFQNNGVVDDSQLPKDRFSAERLKGVDSTLKIQPAKLEDSAVYLCASSLDWTSGSIEQFFGPGTRLTVL.

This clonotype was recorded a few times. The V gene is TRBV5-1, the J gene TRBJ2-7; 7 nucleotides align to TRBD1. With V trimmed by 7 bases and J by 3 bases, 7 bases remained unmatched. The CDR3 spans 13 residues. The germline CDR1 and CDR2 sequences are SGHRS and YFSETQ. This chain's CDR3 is CASAEGALYEQYF. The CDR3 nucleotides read TGCGCCAGCGCAGAGGGGGCGCTCTACGAGCAGTACTTC.

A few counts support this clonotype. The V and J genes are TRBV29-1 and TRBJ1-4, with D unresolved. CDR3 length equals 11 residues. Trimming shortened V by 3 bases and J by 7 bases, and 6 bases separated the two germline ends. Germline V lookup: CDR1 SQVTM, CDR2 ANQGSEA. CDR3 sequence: CSVDPGEKLFF. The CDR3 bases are TGCAGCGTTGACCCGGGTGAAAAACTGTTTTTT.

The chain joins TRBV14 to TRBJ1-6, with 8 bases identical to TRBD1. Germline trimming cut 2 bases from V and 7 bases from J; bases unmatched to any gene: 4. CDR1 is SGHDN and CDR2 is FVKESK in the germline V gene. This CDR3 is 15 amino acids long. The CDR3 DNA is TGTGCCAGCAGCCAAAACCGACAGGGGAATTCACCCCTCCACTTT. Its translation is CASSQNRQGNSPLHF.

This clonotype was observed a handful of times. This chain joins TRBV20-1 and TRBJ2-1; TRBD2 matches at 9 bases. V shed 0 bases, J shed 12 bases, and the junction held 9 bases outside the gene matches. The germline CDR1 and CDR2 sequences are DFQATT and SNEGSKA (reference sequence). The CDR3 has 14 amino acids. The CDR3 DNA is TGCAGTGCTAGAGATCAGGTTAGCGGGAGTCTGCAGTTCTTC. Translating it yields CSARDQVSGSLQFF.

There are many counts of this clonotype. Here the CDR3 reads CASGQGAGNSPLHF. As DNA, the CDR3 is TGTGCCAGCGGACAGGGGGCCGGGAATTCACCCCTCCACTTT. The J gene is TRBJ1-6, the V gene TRBV12-3 or TRBV12-4; 11 bases fit TRBD1. V gave up 8 bases and J gave up 7 bases; unmatched junction bases: 4. The CDR3 contains 14 residues.

This CDR3 reads CASTSSFREQFF. CDR3 nucleotides: TGTGCCAGCACCTCTTCTTTCCGGGAGCAGTTCTTC. The rearrangement joins TRBV28 to TRBJ2-1, with D uncertain. The CDR3 runs 12 residues. CDR1 and CDR2 from the germline V gene are MDHEN and SYDVKM. V shed 7 bases and J shed 10 bases, with 14 bases lying between them.

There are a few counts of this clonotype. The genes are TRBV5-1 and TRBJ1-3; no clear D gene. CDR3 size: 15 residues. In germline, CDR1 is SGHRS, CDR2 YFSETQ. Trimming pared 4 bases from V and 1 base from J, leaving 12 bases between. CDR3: CASSENGGSGNTIYF. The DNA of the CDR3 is TGCGCCAGCAGCGAGAACGGAGGATCTGGAAACACCATATATTTT. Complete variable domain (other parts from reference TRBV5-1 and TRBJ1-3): KAGVTQTPRYLIKTRGQQVTLSCSPISGHRSVSWYQQTPGQGLQFLFEYFSETQRNKGNFPGRFSGRQFSNSRSEMNVSTLELGDSALYLCASSENGGSGNTIYFGEGSWLTVV.

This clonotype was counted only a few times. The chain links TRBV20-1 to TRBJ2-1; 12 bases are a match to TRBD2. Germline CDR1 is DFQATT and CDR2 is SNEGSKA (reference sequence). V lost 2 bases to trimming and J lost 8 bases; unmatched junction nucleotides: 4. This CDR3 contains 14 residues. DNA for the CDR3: TGCAGTGCTAGACTAGCGGGAGGGGGTCATGAGCAGTTCTTC. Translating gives CSARLAGGGHEQFF.

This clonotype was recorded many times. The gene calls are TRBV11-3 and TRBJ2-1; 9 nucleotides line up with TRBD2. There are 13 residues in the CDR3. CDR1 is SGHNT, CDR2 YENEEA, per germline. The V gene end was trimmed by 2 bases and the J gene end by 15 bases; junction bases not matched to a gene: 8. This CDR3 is CASSLTREGPRFF. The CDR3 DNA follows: TGTGCCAGCAGCTTAACGCGGGAGGGCCCTCGGTTCTTC.

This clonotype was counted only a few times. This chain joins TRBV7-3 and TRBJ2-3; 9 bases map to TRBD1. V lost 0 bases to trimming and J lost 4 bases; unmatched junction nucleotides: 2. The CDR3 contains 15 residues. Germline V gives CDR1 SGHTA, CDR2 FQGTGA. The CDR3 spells CASSLTRTGADTQYF. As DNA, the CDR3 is TGTGCCAGCAGCTTAACTCGGACAGGGGCAGATACGCAGTATTTT. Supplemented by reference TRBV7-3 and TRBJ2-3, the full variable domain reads GAGVSQTPSNKVTEKGKYVELRCDPISGHTALYWYRQSLGQGPEFLIYFQGTGAADDSGLPNDRFFAVRPEGSVSTLKIQRTERGDSAVYLCASSLTRTGADTQYFGPGTRLTVL.

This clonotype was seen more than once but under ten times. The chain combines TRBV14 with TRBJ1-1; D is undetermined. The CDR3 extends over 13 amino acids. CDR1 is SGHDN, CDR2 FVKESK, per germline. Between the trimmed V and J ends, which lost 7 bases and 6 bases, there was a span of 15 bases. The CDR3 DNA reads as TGTGCCAGCACCCTGGAGCACGGGGCTGAAGCTTTCTTT. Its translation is CASTLEHGAEAFF.

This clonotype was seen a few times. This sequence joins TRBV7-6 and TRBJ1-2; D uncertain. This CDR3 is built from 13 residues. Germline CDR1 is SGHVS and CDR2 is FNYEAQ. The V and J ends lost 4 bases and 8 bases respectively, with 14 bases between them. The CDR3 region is CASSYPSALGYTF. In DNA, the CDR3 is TGTGCCAGCAGCTACCCGTCGGCTCTGGGCTACACCTTC. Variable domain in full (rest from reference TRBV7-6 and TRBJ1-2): GAGVSQSPRYKVTKRGQDVALRCDPISGHVSLYWYRQALGQGPEFLTYFNYEAQQDKSGLPNDRFSAERPEGSISTLTIQRTEQRDSAMYRCASSYPSALGYTFGSGTRLTVV.

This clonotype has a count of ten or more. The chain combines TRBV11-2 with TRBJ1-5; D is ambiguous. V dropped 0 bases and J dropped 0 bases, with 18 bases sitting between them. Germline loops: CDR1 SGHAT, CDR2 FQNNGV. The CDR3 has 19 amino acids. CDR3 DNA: TGTGCCAGCAGCTTAGAGCGACCCCGGGCTCACGATAGCAATCAGCCCCAGCATTTT. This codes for CASSLERPRAHDSNQPQHF.